The rows below give T cell receptor beta chains drawn from one sample of a study of T cell repertoires in cytomegalovirus infection. A single record per CDR3 protein comes from TCRdb applying MiXCR to the reads. The sample has roughly 720,000 distinct CDR3 sequences, 35% to 40% seen once; the top ten hold around 2.8%. Sequenced input: PBMCs. The receptors shown here come from a human donor in good health (CMV status not recorded). Some clones in this sample may be carry-over from other donors' samples. Both conserved end residues are part of each CDR3. The D gene is left open where the match is weak. For some rows the clone size is stated as once, few or many, or as a class when expanded; others skip it.

V: TRBV7-8
length: 14
D: -
size: many
J: TRBJ2-3
DNA: TGTGCCAGCAGCTTAGGTTCTTGGTCAGATACGCAGTATTTT
CDR3: CASSLGSWSDTQYF

V: TRBV6-2/TRBV6-3
length: 13
D: -
size: few
J: TRBJ2-5
DNA: TGTGCCAGCAGTTACTCGAATTACGGGACCCAGTACTTC
CDR3: CASSYSNYGTQYF

V: TRBV12-3/TRBV12-4
length: 14
D: -
size: few
J: TRBJ2-1
DNA: TGTGCCAGCAGTTTAGTTACTAGAATCGATGAGCAGTTCTTC
CDR3: CASSLVTRIDEQFF

V: TRBV7-2
length: 16
D: TRBD2
size: -
J: TRBJ2-5
DNA: TGTGCCAGCAGCTCGCACCGAGCGGGGGGTAGTGAGACCCAGTACTTC
CDR3: CASSSHRAGGSETQYF

V: TRBV6-6
length: 15
D: -
size: few
J: TRBJ1-1
DNA: TGTGCCAGCAGTTACTCGTGGGGTACCGGCGCTGAAGCTTTCTTT
CDR3: CASSYSWGTGAEAFF

V: TRBV4-1
length: 15
D: -
size: few
J: TRBJ1-2
DNA: TGCGCCAGCAGCCAAGACCCCGGACGGACCTATGGCTACACCTTC
CDR3: CASSQDPGRTYGYTF

V: TRBV28
length: 15
D: TRBD2
size: -
J: TRBJ2-1
DNA: TGTGCCAGCAGAATGGGACTAGCGGGATCCTATGAGCAGTTCTTC
CDR3: CASRMGLAGSYEQFF

V: TRBV7-4
length: 17
D: -
size: -
J: TRBJ2-7
DNA: TGTGCCAGCAGCTTAGTGCCAGGGAACTTAAGGAGCTACGAGCAGTACTTC
CDR3: CASSLVPGNLRSYEQYF

V: TRBV7-8
length: 19
D: -
size: many
J: TRBJ1-5
DNA: TGTGCCAGCAGCTCAAGGGGTGGAATTTCCCCAAGTAGCAATCAGCCCCAGCATTTT
CDR3: CASSSRGGISPSSNQPQHF

V: TRBV6-2/TRBV6-3
length: 18
D: TRBD1
size: -
J: TRBJ1-1
DNA: TGTGCCAGCAGTTCGAATATCCGGACAGGGACAATGAACACTGAAGCTTTCTTT
CDR3: CASSSNIRTGTMNTEAFF

V: TRBV7-2
length: 15
D: TRBD2
size: many
J: TRBJ2-2
DNA: TGTGCCAGCAGCCTTAGCGGGTACGACACCGGGGAGCTGTTTTTT
CDR3: CASSLSGYDTGELFF

V: TRBV20-1
length: 13
D: -
size: few
J: TRBJ2-7
DNA: TGCAGTGCTTATACAGCTACAAGCTACGAGCAGTACTTC
CDR3: CSAYTATSYEQYF

V: TRBV6-6
length: 14
D: -
size: -
J: TRBJ2-3
DNA: TGTGCCAGCAGCGGGATGGGAGGCACAGATACGCAGTATTTT
CDR3: CASSGMGGTDTQYF

V: TRBV4-1
length: 16
D: -
size: -
J: TRBJ2-1
DNA: TGCGCCAGCAGCCAAGATGGAGCCAACCGCTACAATGAGCAGTTCTTC
CDR3: CASSQDGANRYNEQFF